The sequence of this T cell receptor (beta chain) was determined in a study of blood T cell repertoires in COVID-19. Study context: PBMCs, B-cell-depleted T cells, or T cells were the source of the cDNA or gDNA that made up the material.

Clinical history reported by participants formed the basis on which cohorts were assigned. With V trimmed by 7 bases and J by 5 bases, 12 bases remained unmatched. The germline gives CDR1 MNHEY, CDR2 SMNVEV (reference sequence). The CDR3 consists of 16 residues. Generated by immunoSEQ multiplex PCR, the TCRdb table keeps only in-frame clones and is missing some. The table has around 250,000 clones, around 87% seen once; the top ten hold about 1.5%. The sequence derives from a woman in her forties or fifties who had recovered from COVID-19. The specimen was PBMCs or T cells enriched from blood (not recorded which). This chain connects TRBV27 to TRBJ1-5, with 9 bases aligning to TRBD1. The CDR3 protein is CASTPGQGSSYQPQHF. The CDR3 nucleotides read TGTGCCAGCACTCCGGGACAGGGAAGCAGTTATCAGCCCCAGCATTTT.